This T cell receptor beta chain was sequenced in a study of a mutant IDH1 vaccine in newly diagnosed glioma. Assay: immunoSEQ multiplex PCR; the TCRdb copy retains only in-frame clones and omits some. Among under 35,000 clones listed, roughly 82% were seen once. There are 14 residues in the CDR3. The germline V gene has CDR1 SEHNR and CDR2 FQNEAQ (reference sequence). Between the trimmed V and J ends, which lost 0 bases and 4 bases, there was a span of 9 bases. The sample's time point: baseline, week 1 (first vaccination visit). Treatment indicated: pre-vaccination baseline after standard-of-care therapy. Donors harbored newly found WHO grade 3 or 4 IDH1-mutant, ATRX-lost astrocytomas.

The material was PBMCs, obtained from a glioma patient treated with radiotherapy, temozolomide or both. The clonotype originates from a man aged 25 to 45 with glioma. The chain links TRBV7-9 to TRBJ1-2; no clear D gene. In DNA form, the CDR3 reads TGTGCCAGCAGCTTAGCGAGCGGCTCCTATGGCTACACCTTC. Amino acids: CASSLASGSYGYTF.